This TCR beta chain was captured in a study of cytomegalovirus exposure and HLA in healthy donors. The donors comprised healthy bone marrow donors. V shed 2 bases and J 4 bases; nucleotides not matched to a gene: 5. Germline-derived CDR1 and CDR2 are SGHRS and YFSETQ. CDR3 size: 16 residues. Whole-study findings and limits: Later work associated 16,951 TCR beta sequences with HLA alleles at 0.05 false discovery rate. In a later analysis, TCR beta V- and J-gene trimming was associated with a missense DCLRE1C variant.

Notes on this clone: Its target is unknown.

PCR used 60 Vbeta primers and 13 Jbeta primers. This table comes from immunoSEQ multiplex PCR, and its TCRdb copy is limited to in-frame clones, with some not included. The table includes about 110,000 clones, around 83% detected once. The source of this sequence is a woman aged 55-69 years in good health and CMV-seropositive. The rearrangement links TRBV5-1 to TRBJ1-3; 11 bases fit TRBD1. What was sequenced was PBMCs. CDR3 bases: TGCGCCAGCAGCTTCTCCGGGACAGGGGGAGGAAACACCATATATTTT. Translating gives CASSFSGTGGGNTIYF.